The next 13 T cell receptor beta chains were all read from a single sample in a study of shared clonotypes between healthy human individuals. TCRdb keeps only in-frame clones here, not all; method: immunoSEQ multiplex PCR. Of over 850,000 clones in the sample, around 82% are singletons; the top ten hold 0.61%. The specimen was memory CD4+ T cells from PBMCs. Subset meaning: CD45RA-negative fraction. These receptors all stem from a man younger than 30 in good health. Some clones in this sample may be carry-over from other donors' samples.

The chain joins TRBV7-9 to TRBJ1-4, with TRBD1 matching 7 bases. This CDR3 is 14 amino acids long. J was trimmed by 5 bases and V by 2 bases; bases with no gene match: 2. Germline loops: CDR1 SEHNR, CDR2 FQNEAQ (reference sequence). Written as DNA, the CDR3 is TGTGCCAGCAGCTTAACACAGGGGAATGAAAAACTGTTTTTT. It specifies CASSLTQGNEKLFF.

The CDR3 DNA is TGTGCCAGCAGTTTTTATCGCCCGACGACTTATGGCTACACCTTC. Amino acids: CASSFYRPTTYGYTF. This chain connects TRBV28 to TRBJ1-2, with D unresolved. This CDR3 region has 15 residues. CDR1 MDHEN and CDR2 SYDVKM come from the germline V gene. V was clipped by 3 bases and J by 5 bases, with 16 bases between them.

In regard to this clone: Other DNA sequences in the same sample also yield this CDR3. This chain joins TRBV18 and TRBJ1-4, with D uncertain. The CDR3 is 13 residues long. Germline V CDR1 and CDR2: KGHSH, LQKENI. V lost 4 bases to trimming and J lost 2 bases, with 5 bases between them. CDR3 region: CASSQGTNEKLFF. Here the CDR3 DNA reads TGTGCCAGCTCACAGGGCACTAATGAAAAACTGTTTTTT.

In DNA, the CDR3 is TGTGCCAGCAGTTTCGGACAGGCCTACGAGCAGTACTTC. It is translated as CASSFGQAYEQYF. The chain combines TRBV28 with TRBJ2-7, with 7 bases that match TRBD1. The CDR3 sequence is 13 residues long. Losses at the gene ends were 3 bases for V and 2 bases for J; bases not matched to a gene: 1. Germline CDR1 reads MDHEN; CDR2 reads SYDVKM.

The chain combines TRBV20-1 with TRBJ1-4, with no clear D. Germline lookup yields CDR1 DFQATT and CDR2 SNEGSKA (reference sequence). The CDR3 sequence is 10 residues long. The CDR3 DNA follows: TGCAGGGGAGGGAACGAAAAACTGTTTTTT. Amino acids: CRGGNEKLFF.

This clone appeared a single time. This rearrangement joins TRBV15 to TRBJ2-1; D not resolved. V lost 6 bases and J lost 1, with 10 bases in between. Germline CDR1 reads LNHNV; CDR2 reads YYDKDF (reference sequence). The CDR3 covers 14 residues. The CDR3 DNA is TGTGCCACCAGGTCGGCCCTGTCCTACAATGAGCAGTTCTTC. Translating it yields CATRSALSYNEQFF. Together with reference TRBV15 and TRBJ2-1, the CDR3 gives the full variable domain: DAMVIQNPRYQVTQFGKPVTLSCSQTLNHNVMYWYQQKSSQAPKLLFHYYDKDFNNEADTPDNFQSRRPNTSFCFLDIRSPGLGDTAMYLCATRSALSYNEQFFGPGTRLTVL.

The chain joins TRBV6-1 to TRBJ2-7, with D tentatively TRBD2 (6 bases). V lost 4 bases and J lost 6, with 16 bases in between. The CDR3 is 14 residues long. CDR1 is MNHNS, CDR2 SASEGT, per germline. Written as DNA, the CDR3 is TGTGCCAGCAGTGCCGCCCAGGGCGGGATCGAGCAGTACTTC. This sequence encodes CASSAAQGGIEQYF.

The CDR3 DNA is TGCGCCAGCAGCTTGGGGGGGGCGTATAGCAATCAGCCCCAGCATTTT. Translated, it gives CASSLGGAYSNQPQHF. This chain links TRBV5-1 with TRBJ1-5, with a weak D call TRBD1 (6 bases). Trimming took 0 bases from V and 0 from J, leaving 10 bases between them. The germline V gene has CDR1 SGHRS and CDR2 YFSETQ. CDR3 size: 16 residues.

As to this clone: A much larger clone is a single base away; this may be a read error. The chain is built from TRBV7-3 and TRBJ2-4, with 11 bases that match TRBD2. With 5 bases clipped from V and 1 base from J, the junction kept 4 bases outside the gene matches. The CDR3 covers 16 residues. Germline lookup yields CDR1 SGHTA and CDR2 FQGTGA. The CDR3 region has the DNA TGTGCCAGCAGCCCTCTAGCGGGAGGCGCCAAAAACATTCAGTACTTC. Its translation: CASSPLAGGAKNIQYF.

This chain links TRBV11-2 with TRBJ1-1, with D hard to call. V lost 4 bases to trimming and J lost 1 base, with 7 bases between them. This CDR3 is built from 13 residues. From germline, CDR1 is SGHAT and CDR2 FQNNGV. CDR3 in DNA: TGTGCCAGCAGCTCCCTCCGGAACACTGAAGCTTTCTTT. This sequence encodes CASSSLRNTEAFF.

Only one count was recorded for this clone. V usage is TRBV25-1 and J usage is TRBJ1-2; TRBD1 aligns across 9 bases. Looked up from germline, CDR1 is MGHDK and CDR2 is SYGVNS. V shed 3 bases, J shed 4 bases, and the junction held 9 bases outside the gene matches. This CDR3 is 16 amino acids long. The CDR3 loop is CASSDPGTGIIYGYTF. In DNA form, the CDR3 reads TGTGCCAGCAGTGACCCCGGGACAGGGATAATCTATGGCTACACCTTC.

In its sample, this clone was seen once. V and J are TRBV5-4 and TRBJ2-1, with 10 bases fitting TRBD2. This CDR3 comprises 15 residues. CDR1 is SGHNT and CDR2 is YYREEE in the germline V gene (reference sequence). The J segment lost 2 bases and the V segment lost 4 bases, leaving 3 bases of the junction unmatched. CDR3 coding DNA: TGTGCCAGCAGCACAGGACTAGCGGCCTACAATGAGCAGTTCTTC. It translates to CASSTGLAAYNEQFF.

This clone occurred once. The chain combines TRBV7-2 with TRBJ1-1; a possible D gene is TRBD1 (5 bases). The V end was cut by 5 bases, the J end by 5 bases, with 12 bases between. Germline lookup yields CDR1 SGHTA and CDR2 FQGNSA. This CDR3 has 13 amino acids. CDR3 sequence reads: CASSPDWGTEAFF. In nucleotides, the CDR3 is TGTGCCAGCAGCCCCGATTGGGGGACTGAAGCTTTCTTT.